This is a list of T cell receptor beta chains from one sample in a study of shared clonotypes between healthy human individuals. Assay used: immunoSEQ multiplex PCR; TCRdb lists only in-frame clones, some missing. The sample yields under 1,100,000 clones, roughly 80% seen once. Source material: memory CD4+ T cells sorted from blood. The receptor set was obtained from a young man in good health. Both conserved end residues are part of each CDR3. Fields, in order: clone size, V gene, D gene, J gene, CDR3 DNA, CDR3 protein. A D gene is named only where the DNA matches it firmly. Where a row states a size, it is once, few, many or the class of an expanded clone; other rows omit it.

>NA|TRBV6-4|NA|TRBJ1-1
TGTGCCAGCAGTTCGCAGGGCGGTGGAACTGAAGCTTTCTTT
CASSSQGGGTEAFF
>few|TRBV7-2|TRBD2|TRBJ2-7
TGTGCCAGCAGCTTCAGCGGGGGAAGCTACGAGCAGTACTTC
CASSFSGGSYEQYF
>NA|TRBV9|TRBD2|TRBJ2-2
TGTGCCAGCAGCGCCCCTGGGACTAGCGGGATTTTAGGCGGGGAGCTGTTTTTT
CASSAPGTSGILGGELFF
>many|TRBV28|NA|TRBJ1-5
TGTGCCAGCAGCAGACGGGGCAATCAGCCCCAGCATTTT
CASSRRGNQPQHF
>few|TRBV7-2|NA|TRBJ1-3
TGTGCCAGCAGCTTAGACAGCCCCTCTGGAAACACCATATATTTT
CASSLDSPSGNTIYF
>NA|TRBV7-8|TRBD2|TRBJ2-7
TGTGCCAGCAGCCTTGTTGTGGGAGGGAACTACGAGCAGTACTTC
CASSLVVGGNYEQYF
>NA|TRBV29-1|TRBD1|TRBJ2-7
TGCAGCGTTGCCACAGGGGACGAGCAGTACTTC
CSVATGDEQYF
>NA|TRBV7-3|NA|TRBJ1-3
TGTGCCAGCAGCCAGGCCGGGACCGCTGGAAACACCATATATTTT
CASSQAGTAGNTIYF
>NA|TRBV5-4|NA|TRBJ2-7
TGTGCCAGCAGCCTGACTAGTTGGGAACCTACATGGGAGCAGTACTTC
CASSLTSWEPTWEQYF
>NA|TRBV10-3|NA|TRBJ2-7
TGTGCCATCAGTGAATCCCGGGAGCGGTACTTC
CAISESRERYF
>NA|TRBV6-5|NA|TRBJ2-7
TGTGCCAGCAGGGGACTCCTTTGGAGCAACGAGCAGTACTTC
CASRGLLWSNEQYF
>NA|TRBV5-1|NA|TRBJ1-2
TGCGCCAGCAGAGTCGGGACCACTTATGGCTACACCTTC
CASRVGTTYGYTF
>NA|TRBV27|TRBD1|TRBJ2-7
TGTGCCAGCAGTTTGACAGGGGGGAGCGAGCAGTACTTC
CASSLTGGSEQYF
>few|TRBV30|NA|TRBJ1-5
TGTGCCTGGAGTAGGGAAGGCAATCAGCCCCAGCATTTT
CAWSREGNQPQHF
>NA|TRBV7-2|NA|TRBJ2-2
TGTGCCAGCAGCTCAGCGGGACAGAGCACCGGGGAGCTGTTTTTT
CASSSAGQSTGELFF
>NA|TRBV6-5|NA|TRBJ1-4
TGTGCCAGCAGTTACGGGCAGGGCGGTGAAAAACTGTTTTTT
CASSYGQGGEKLFF
>few|TRBV19|NA|TRBJ2-3
TGTGCCAGTAGTATAGGCGGGGGCGCGGATACGCAGTATTTT
CASSIGGGADTQYF
>NA|TRBV2|NA|TRBJ2-1
TGTGCCAGCACCAGGAGAGGGATGCAGGAGCAGTTCTTC
CASTRRGMQEQFF
>many|TRBV27|TRBD2|TRBJ2-2
TGTGCCAGCATGTCGGTAGTTAGCGGGAGTTCCGCCGGGGAGCTGTTTTTT
CASMSVVSGSSAGELFF
>once|TRBV5-4|NA|TRBJ1-6
TGTGCCAGCAGCCGCGACCCGGGAAATAATTCACCCCTCCACTTT
CASSRDPGNNSPLHF
>NA|TRBV15|NA|TRBJ2-7
TGTGCCACCAGCAGAGCCAAGGGGGAGCAGTACTTC
CATSRAKGEQYF
>few|TRBV7-2|NA|TRBJ1-2
TGTGCCAGCAGCGCCGTGGAGGGAGAGTGGTCTAACTATGGCTACACCTTC
CASSAVEGEWSNYGYTF
>few|TRBV5-5|TRBD1|TRBJ1-2
TGTGCCAGCAGCCCGACAGGGAATGGCTACACCTTC
CASSPTGNGYTF
>NA|TRBV19|TRBD2|TRBJ2-7
TGTGCCAGTAGTGCCCTTCGGGAGGGTACCCAGTACTTC
CASSALREGTQYF
>NA|TRBV5-6|NA|TRBJ1-2
TGTGCCAGCACCCTGAGGAGTTCACAAGGCTACACCTTC
CASTLRSSQGYTF
>NA|TRBV11-2|TRBD1|TRBJ1-1
TGTGCCAGCGGCCAGGGGGGGATCACTGAAGCTTTCTTT
CASGQGGITEAFF
>NA|TRBV18|NA|TRBJ1-1
TGTGCCAGCTCACCCGGACAGCTCGGTAACACTGAAGCTTTCTTT
CASSPGQLGNTEAFF
>NA|TRBV9|NA|TRBJ1-3
TGTGCCAGCATCTGGGTGGGGGGATTGCCTGGAAACACCATATATTTT
CASIWVGGLPGNTIYF
>NA|TRBV7-2|TRBD2|TRBJ2-5
TGTGCCAGCAGCTCTGGGATAGCGGGAGCGGGTGAGACCCAGTACTTC
CASSSGIAGAGETQYF
>NA|TRBV6-6|TRBD1|TRBJ2-2
TGTGCCAGCAGGAGGGGGACAGCCAACACCGGGGAGCTGTTTTTT
CASRRGTANTGELFF
>NA|TRBV9|TRBD1|TRBJ2-3
TGTGCCAGCAGCGGACAGGGCTACACAGATACGCAGTATTTT
CASSGQGYTDTQYF
>NA|TRBV28|NA|TRBJ1-2
TGTGCCAGCAGTTTAGGGACCCAGACGGATGGCTACACCTTC
CASSLGTQTDGYTF
>NA|TRBV19|TRBD2|TRBJ2-7
TGTGCCAGTAGTAAGACTAGCGGGGGACCCTACGAGCAGTACTTC
CASSKTSGGPYEQYF
>NA|TRBV30|TRBD2|TRBJ2-1
TGTGCCTTCCGACTAGCGGGGTTCTGGGATGAGCAGTTCTTC
CAFRLAGFWDEQFF
>few|TRBV30|NA|TRBJ1-6
TGTGCCTGTCATTACTCCTATAATTCACCCCTCCACTTT
CACHYSYNSPLHF
>NA|TRBV10-1|TRBD2|TRBJ2-3
TGCGCCACCCGGAGCGGGGAAAGCACAGATACGCAGTATTTT
CATRSGESTDTQYF
>NA|TRBV7-2|NA|TRBJ1-3
TGTGCCAGCAGCTTAGCAGGCCAGGGAGGAAACACCATATATTTT
CASSLAGQGGNTIYF
>NA|TRBV19|TRBD2|TRBJ2-7
TGTGCCAGTAGCTCCCTAGCGGGGAGCTCCTACGAGCAGTACTTC
CASSSLAGSSYEQYF
>NA|TRBV11-2|TRBD2|TRBJ2-7
TGTGCCAGCAGCCTACTAGCGGGAGGTGCCTACGAGCAGTACTTC
CASSLLAGGAYEQYF
>few|TRBV2|NA|TRBJ1-4
TGTGCCAGCATCCCTGGGACTAATGAAAAACTGTTTTTT
CASIPGTNEKLFF
>NA|TRBV5-1|NA|TRBJ1-3
TGCGCCAGCAGCTTCGGGGGTAACTCAGGAAACACCATATATTTT
CASSFGGNSGNTIYF
>NA|TRBV30|TRBD1|TRBJ1-5
TGTGCCTGGAGTGGGGTGACAGGGTCCCAGCCCCAGCATTTT
CAWSGVTGSQPQHF
>NA|TRBV2|NA|TRBJ1-5
TGTGCCAGCAGTGTGGGCCAGAACTATCAGCCCCAGCATTTT
CASSVGQNYQPQHF
>NA|TRBV30|NA|TRBJ2-7
TGTGCCTGGAGTTCATCGGGACAAATTTACCCCTACGAGCAGTACTTC
CAWSSSGQIYPYEQYF
>NA|TRBV5-1|TRBD2|TRBJ2-1
TGCGCCAGCAGCTGGGAGGGGATCAATGAGCAGTTCTTC
CASSWEGINEQFF
>NA|TRBV5-1|TRBD1|TRBJ2-1
TGCGCCAGCAGCTTATCACAGGGGGCAGGCGAGCAGTTCTTC
CASSLSQGAGEQFF
>NA|TRBV19|NA|TRBJ2-7
TGTGCCAGTAGTAGCCGACAGGGACTTGATGAGCAGTACTTC
CASSSRQGLDEQYF
>NA|TRBV7-9|TRBD2|TRBJ2-1
TGTGCCAGCAGCTTAGTCGGGGGGAGGGCTGACAATGAGCAGTTCTTC
CASSLVGGRADNEQFF
>NA|TRBV5-4|NA|TRBJ2-5
TGTGCCAGCAGCTTGGTGGATAGGGGGGCTCCCGAGACCCAGTACTTC
CASSLVDRGAPETQYF
>NA|TRBV2|TRBD1|TRBJ2-3
TGTGCCGGTACCCGGGACAGGGGGCCGGATACGCAGTATTTT
CAGTRDRGPDTQYF
>NA|TRBV18|TRBD1|TRBJ2-1
TGTGCCAGCTCCTTACAGGGGACCTCCTACAATGAGCAGTTCTTC
CASSLQGTSYNEQFF
>NA|TRBV30|TRBD1|TRBJ1-4
TGTGCCTGGAGTCCACAGGGGGCTGGTGAAAAACTGTTTTTT
CAWSPQGAGEKLFF
>NA|TRBV7-6|NA|TRBJ1-3
TGTGCCAGCAGTTCATCTAGCTCTGGAAACACCATATATTTT
CASSSSSSGNTIYF
>NA|TRBV7-6|NA|TRBJ1-1
TGTGCCAGCAGGGATACGCGGGGTCCGAGAGGTGAAGCTTTCTTT
CASRDTRGPRGEAFF
>NA|TRBV11-2|NA|TRBJ2-3
TGTGCCAGCAGCTTAGCGGGGGAATCGATCACAGATACGCAGTATTTT
CASSLAGESITDTQYF
>NA|TRBV7-2|TRBD2|TRBJ2-2
TGTGCCAGCAGGGGCGGGAGGAACACCGGGGAGCTGTTTTTT
CASRGGRNTGELFF
>NA|TRBV9|NA|TRBJ1-4
TGTGCCAGCAGCGACCAGGGAAGGGGTGAAAAACTGTTTTTT
CASSDQGRGEKLFF